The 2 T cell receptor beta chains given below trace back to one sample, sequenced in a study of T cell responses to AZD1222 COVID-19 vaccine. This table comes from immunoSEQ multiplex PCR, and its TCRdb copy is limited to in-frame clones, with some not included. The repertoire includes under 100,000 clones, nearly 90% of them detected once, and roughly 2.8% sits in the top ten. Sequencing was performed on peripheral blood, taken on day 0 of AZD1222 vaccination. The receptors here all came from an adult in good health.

The CDR3 DNA reads TGCAGCGGCAGAGGACAGGACTCCTACGAGCAGTACTTC. It specifies CSGRGQDSYEQYF. This chain links TRBV29-1 with TRBJ2-7, with 7 bases fitting TRBD1. V shed 7 bases, J shed 0 bases, and the junction held 6 bases outside the gene matches. Per germline, CDR1 SQVTM and CDR2 ANQGSEA. This CDR3 has 13 amino acids.

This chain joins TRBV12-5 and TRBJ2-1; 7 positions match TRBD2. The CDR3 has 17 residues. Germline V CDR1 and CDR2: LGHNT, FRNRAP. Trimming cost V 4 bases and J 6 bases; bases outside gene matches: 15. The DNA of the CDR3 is TGTGCTAGTGGTTCCCTATTCGACGGACTAGGCTTCAATGAGCAGTTCTTC. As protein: CASGSLFDGLGFNEQFF.